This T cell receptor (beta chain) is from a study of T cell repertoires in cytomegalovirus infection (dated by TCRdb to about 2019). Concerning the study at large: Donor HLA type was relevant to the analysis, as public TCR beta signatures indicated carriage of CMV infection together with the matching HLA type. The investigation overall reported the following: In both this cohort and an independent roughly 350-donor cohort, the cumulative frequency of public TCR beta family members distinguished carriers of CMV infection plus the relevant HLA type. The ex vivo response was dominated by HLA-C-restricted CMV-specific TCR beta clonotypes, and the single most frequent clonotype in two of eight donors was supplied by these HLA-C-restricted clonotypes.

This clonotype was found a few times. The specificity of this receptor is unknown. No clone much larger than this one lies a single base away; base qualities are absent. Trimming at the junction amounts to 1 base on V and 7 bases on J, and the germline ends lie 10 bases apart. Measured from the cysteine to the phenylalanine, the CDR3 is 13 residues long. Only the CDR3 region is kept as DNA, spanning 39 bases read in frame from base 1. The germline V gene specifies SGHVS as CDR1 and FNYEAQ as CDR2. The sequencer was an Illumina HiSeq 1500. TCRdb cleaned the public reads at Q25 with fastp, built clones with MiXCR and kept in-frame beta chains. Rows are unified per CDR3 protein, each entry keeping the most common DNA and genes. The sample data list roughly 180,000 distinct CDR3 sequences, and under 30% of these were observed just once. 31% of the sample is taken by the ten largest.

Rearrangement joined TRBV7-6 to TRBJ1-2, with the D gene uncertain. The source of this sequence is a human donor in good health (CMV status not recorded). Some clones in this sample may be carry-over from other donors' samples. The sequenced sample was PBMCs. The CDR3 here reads CASSLGQNSGYTF. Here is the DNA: TGTGCCAGCAGCTTAGGGCAAAATTCTGGCTACACCTTC.